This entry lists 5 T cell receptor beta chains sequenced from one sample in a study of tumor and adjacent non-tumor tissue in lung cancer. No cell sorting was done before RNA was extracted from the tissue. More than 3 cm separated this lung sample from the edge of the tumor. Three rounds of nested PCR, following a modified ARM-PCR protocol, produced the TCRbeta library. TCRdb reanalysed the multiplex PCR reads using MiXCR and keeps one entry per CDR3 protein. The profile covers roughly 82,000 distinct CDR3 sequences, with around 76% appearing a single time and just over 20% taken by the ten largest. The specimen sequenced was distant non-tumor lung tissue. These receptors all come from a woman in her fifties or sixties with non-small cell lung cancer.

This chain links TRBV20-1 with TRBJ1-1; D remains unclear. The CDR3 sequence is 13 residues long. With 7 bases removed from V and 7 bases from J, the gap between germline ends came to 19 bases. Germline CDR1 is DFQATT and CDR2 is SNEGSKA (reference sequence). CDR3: CSDTVGRSIEAFF. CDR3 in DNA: TGCAGTGACACCGTCGGGCGTTCGATTGAAGCTTTCTTT.

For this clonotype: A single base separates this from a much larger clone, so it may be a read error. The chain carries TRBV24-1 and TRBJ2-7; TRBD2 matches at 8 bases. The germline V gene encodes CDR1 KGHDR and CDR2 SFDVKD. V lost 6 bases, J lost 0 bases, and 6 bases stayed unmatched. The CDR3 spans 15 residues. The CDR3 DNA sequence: TGTGCCACCAGTCATCGACTAGCGAGCTCCTACGAGCAGTACTTC. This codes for CATSHRLASSYEQYF.

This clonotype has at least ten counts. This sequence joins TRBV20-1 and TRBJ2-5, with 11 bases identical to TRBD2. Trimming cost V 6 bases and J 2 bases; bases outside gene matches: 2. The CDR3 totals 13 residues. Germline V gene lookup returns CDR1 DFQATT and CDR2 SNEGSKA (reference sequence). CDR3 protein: CSARTSGQETQYF. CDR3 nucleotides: TGCAGTGCCCGGACTAGCGGGCAAGAGACCCAGTACTTC.

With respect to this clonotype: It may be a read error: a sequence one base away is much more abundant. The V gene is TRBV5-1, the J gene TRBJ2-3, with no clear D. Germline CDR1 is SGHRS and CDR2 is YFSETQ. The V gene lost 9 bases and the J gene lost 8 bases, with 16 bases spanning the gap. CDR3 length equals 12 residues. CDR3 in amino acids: CATLPLMGTQYF. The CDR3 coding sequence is TGCGCCACCCTCCCTCTAATGGGTACGCAGTATTTT.

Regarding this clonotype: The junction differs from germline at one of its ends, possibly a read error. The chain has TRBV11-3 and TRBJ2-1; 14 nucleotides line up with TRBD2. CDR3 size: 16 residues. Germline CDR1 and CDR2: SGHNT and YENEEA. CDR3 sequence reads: CTSSGTSGSMYNEQFF. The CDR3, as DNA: TGTACCAGTAGCGGGACTAGCGGGAGTATGTACAATGAGCAGTTCTTC.